One and the same sample provided the 6 T cell receptor beta chains below, sequenced in a study of regulatory T cells in long-lasting Graves disease. Time point of the sample: persistent/refractory GD, antithyroid drugs over 5 years with positive TRAb. After RNA was extracted from PBMCs, the TCR library was made from it. Arm-PCR with iRepertoire HTBI primers amplified the CDR3 regions for these TCR beta libraries. A single record per CDR3 protein comes from TCRdb applying MiXCR to the multiplex PCR reads. The sample has 600,000 to 800,000 distinct CDR3 sequences; around 30% are singletons. The sample here was peripheral blood mononuclear cells (PBMCs), taken when the disease was refractory, from a patient treated with antithyroid drugs. These receptors came from a female donor with Graves disease.

The chain recombines TRBV14 with TRBJ1-5, with 7 bases fitting TRBD1. With 3 bases clipped from V and 0 bases from J, the junction kept 5 bases outside the gene matches. This CDR3 spans 16 amino acids. Germline lookup yields CDR1 SGHDN and CDR2 FVKESK. CDR3 in amino acids: CASSQQTGYSNQPQHF. The CDR3 nucleotides are TGTGCCAGCAGCCAGCAGACAGGGTATAGCAATCAGCCCCAGCATTTT. The variable domain in full, completed from reference TRBV14 and TRBJ1-5, reads EAGVTQFPSHSVIEKGQTVTLRCDPISGHDNLYWYRRVMGKEIKFLLHFVKESKQDESGMPNNRFLAERTGGTYSTLKVQPAELEDSGVYFCASSQQTGYSNQPQHFGDGTRLSIL.

This clonotype was seen ten or more times. The chain joins TRBV2 to TRBJ2-5; D remains ambiguous. The germline CDR1 and CDR2 sequences are SNHLY and FYNNEI. CDR3 length: 13 residues. V lost 5 bases, J lost 2 bases, and 9 bases lay in between. The CDR3 bases are TGTGCCAGCAGTCCAACACATCAAGAGACCCAGTACTTC. It is translated as CASSPTHQETQYF.

V is TRBV19 and J is TRBJ1-2; D may be TRBD1 (5 bases). Germline V gives CDR1 LNHDA, CDR2 SQIVND (reference sequence). This CDR3 contains 14 residues. Trimming pared 1 base from V and 4 bases from J, leaving 10 bases between. The CDR3 DNA reads as TGTGCCAGTAGTATAGCTGGGACGGTCTATGGCTACACCTTC. Protein product: CASSIAGTVYGYTF. The full variable domain, rest sourced from reference TRBV19 and TRBJ1-2, is DGGITQSPKYLFRKEGQNVTLSCEQNLNHDAMYWYRQDPGQGLRLIYYSQIVNDFQKGDIAEGYSVSREKKESFPLTVTSAQKNPTAFYLCASSIAGTVYGYTFGSGTRLTVV.

This clonotype turned up a few times. V is TRBV9 and J is TRBJ2-5; 8 bases agree with TRBD2. Trimming cost V 4 bases and J 4 bases; bases outside gene matches: 15. CDR1 SGDLS and CDR2 YYNGEE come from the germline V gene. The CDR3 loop spans 17 amino acids. CDR3 sequence: CASSPRTSPYEGETQYF. The CDR3 coding sequence is TGTGCCAGCAGCCCCAGGACTAGCCCCTATGAAGGAGAGACCCAGTACTTC.

This sequence joins TRBV11-3 and TRBJ2-7; 7 nucleotides align to TRBD2. Germline lookup yields CDR1 SGHNT and CDR2 YENEEA. The CDR3 has 18 amino acids. V lost 4 bases and J lost 0; bases outside the gene matches: 15. DNA of the CDR3: TGTGCCAGCAGCTCCAAGACGAATGGGACTACCGGCTCCTACGAGCAGTACTTC. Amino acid sequence: CASSSKTNGTTGSYEQYF.

The sample holds a few counts of this clonotype. The chain recombines TRBV7-3 with TRBJ1-2; D is uncertain. Germline CDR1 and CDR2: SGHTA and FQGTGA. Trimming stripped 5 bases from V and 4 bases from J, with 11 bases between. This CDR3 has 13 amino acids. The CDR3 protein is CASSAGSLYGYTF. The DNA of the CDR3 is TGTGCCAGCAGCGCCGGGTCGCTCTATGGCTACACCTTC.